The rows below give T cell receptor beta chains drawn from one sample of a study of OX40 agonist ivuxolimab in advanced cancers. Some clones are missing from TCRdb's copy, which holds only in-frame ones; the method was immunoSEQ multiplex PCR. The table has around 70,000 clones, roughly 88% seen once. The starting material was CD4+ or CD8+ T cells sorted from blood, obtained in a trial of the OX40 agonist ivuxolimab. The receptor source for this set is an adult with an advanced solid tumor such as melanoma, head and neck, liver or kidney cancer. CDR3s include the opening cysteine and the closing phenylalanine or tryptophan. A D gene is named only where the DNA matches it firmly. Size is omitted from some rows. Given values are once, few, many or a class for expanded clones.

V	J	D	size	DNA	CDR3
TRBV10-2	TRBJ2-4	TRBD1	-	TGCGCCAGCACCATGGGACAGGGAAACATTCAGTACTTC	CASTMGQGNIQYF
TRBV5-1	TRBJ1-4	-	-	TGCGCCAGCAGCCCGCAACCCAGGGGTAGAGATGAAAAACTGTTTTTT	CASSPQPRGRDEKLFF
TRBV7-2	TRBJ1-6	TRBD1	-	TGTGCCAGCAGCTCCTACCAGACAGGGGCCGGTTCACCCCTCCACTTT	CASSSYQTGAGSPLHF
TRBV5-4	TRBJ1-2	TRBD1	-	TGTGCCAGCAGCTTGGGCAGGGGGGTACACTATGGCTACACCTTC	CASSLGRGVHYGYTF
TRBV2	TRBJ1-3	TRBD1	-	TGTGCCAGCAGTGGGACAGGTGGAAACACCATATATTTT	CASSGTGGNTIYF
TRBV5-4	TRBJ1-1	-	-	TGTGCCAGCAGCTTGGGGCAGCAGAACACTGAAGCTTTCTTT	CASSLGQQNTEAFF
TRBV5-6	TRBJ1-6	-	-	TGTGCCAGCAGCCCGAATGTCGGGGGTCGATCCTATAATTCACCCCTCCACTTT	CASSPNVGGRSYNSPLHF
TRBV9	TRBJ2-2	TRBD2	-	TGTGCCAGCAGCGTTAGCGGGGGCGTCACCGGGGAGCTGTTTTTT	CASSVSGGVTGELFF
TRBV29-1	TRBJ1-3	TRBD1	-	TGCAGCGTTCGACAGGGAAATACTGGAAACACCATATATTTT	CSVRQGNTGNTIYF
TRBV30	TRBJ2-7	-	once	TGTGCCTGGAGCCTATGGGTGGAGCAGTACTTC	CAWSLWVEQYF
TRBV18	TRBJ1-3	TRBD1	-	TGTGCCAGCTCGACAACAGGGGACCCCTCTGGAAACACCATATATTTT	CASSTTGDPSGNTIYF
TRBV6-5	TRBJ2-1	-	once	TGTGCCAGCACACCCCCGGGACTCCCATGGGGTGAGCAGTTCTTC	CASTPPGLPWGEQFF
TRBV25-1	TRBJ1-2	-	-	TGTGCCAGCAGCTTTCCGGGACAAACCTACTATGGCTACACCTTC	CASSFPGQTYYGYTF
TRBV2	TRBJ2-1	-	-	TGTGCCAGCAGTAAAGGGAATGAGCAGTTCTTC	CASSKGNEQFF
TRBV5-1	TRBJ2-7	-	-	TGCGCCAGCAGCTGGCAGGGTGGGCAGGACGAGCAGTACTTC	CASSWQGGQDEQYF
TRBV5-1	TRBJ2-3	-	-	TGCGCCAGCAGCCCCTTCCTTGGGCATACGCAGTATTTT	CASSPFLGHTQYF
TRBV2	TRBJ2-1	TRBD2	-	TGTGCCAGCAGTGTTCGGGGACTAGCGGGAGAAGCTAGGTTCTTC	CASSVRGLAGEARFF
TRBV2	TRBJ1-4	-	-	TGTGCCAGCAGTGGACAACAGGTTAATGAAAAACTGTTTTTT	CASSGQQVNEKLFF
TRBV14	TRBJ2-3	-	-	TGTGCCAGCAGCCAAGCGACAGATACGCAGTATTTT	CASSQATDTQYF
TRBV19	TRBJ2-7	-	-	TGTGCCAGTAGTATGCAGGTGAGGGGAAACTACGAGCAGTACTTC	CASSMQVRGNYEQYF
TRBV7-2	TRBJ2-6	-	-	TGTGCCAGCAGCTGGAGCTCTGGGGCCAACGTCCTGACTTTC	CASSWSSGANVLTF
TRBV21-1	TRBJ1-4	-	-	TGTGCCAGCAGCAAAGATAGAGGCAGGGAAAGGACCCGTTTAAATGAAAAACTGTTTTTT	CASSKDRGRERTRLNEKLFF
TRBV7-2	TRBJ2-2	TRBD1	once	TGTGCCAGCAGCTTAGACAGGGGACGAGAACTGTTTTTT	CASSLDRGRELFF
TRBV2	TRBJ2-3	TRBD2	-	TGTGCCAGCAGGGCTAGCGGCAGCACAGATACGCAGTATTTT	CASRASGSTDTQYF
TRBV7-3	TRBJ2-1	-	-	TGTGCCAGCAGCCCCCGACAGGTCAGCTCCTACAATGAGCAGTTCTTC	CASSPRQVSSYNEQFF
TRBV11-2	TRBJ2-5	TRBD2	-	TGTGCCAGCAGCTTCCGACTAGCGGGAGTAGAGACCCAGTACTTC	CASSFRLAGVETQYF
TRBV28	TRBJ2-2	TRBD1	-	TGTGCCAGCAGTTCCGGGGACAGGGATACCGGGGAGCTGTTTTTT	CASSSGDRDTGELFF
TRBV5-4	TRBJ1-1	TRBD1	-	TGTGCCAGCAGCTTGGGGACAGGGTTTGGGCCGAACACTGAAGCTTTCTTT	CASSLGTGFGPNTEAFF
TRBV27	TRBJ1-6	-	-	TGTGCCAGCAGTTTTATTCGACGGAATTCACCCCTCCACTTT	CASSFIRRNSPLHF
TRBV13	TRBJ1-1	-	-	TGTGCCAGCAGCTTGGGGCGCAGGGACACTGAAGCTTTCTTT	CASSLGRRDTEAFF
TRBV6-5	TRBJ2-1	-	-	TGTGCCAGCAGTTACGGCGGGATTGCGGGCAATGAGCAGTTCTTC	CASSYGGIAGNEQFF
TRBV7-9	TRBJ1-4	-	-	TGTGCCAGCAGCGACAAGGGACTCCCGGCCCCCCTACTCGATGAAAAACTGTTTTTT	CASSDKGLPAPLLDEKLFF
TRBV2	TRBJ2-7	-	-	TGTGCCAGCAACCCAGGGACCTACGAGCAGTACTTC	CASNPGTYEQYF
TRBV5-1	TRBJ2-1	TRBD2	-	TGCGCCAGCAGCCTGGAACCGGGACTAGCGCACCTCAATGAGCAGTTCTTC	CASSLEPGLAHLNEQFF
TRBV9	TRBJ2-2	-	few	TGTGCCAGCAGCGTGAAGAGGGACCCCACCGGGGAGCTGTTTTTT	CASSVKRDPTGELFF
TRBV5-1	TRBJ1-4	-	-	TGCGCCAGCAGCATAACTAATGAAAAACTGTTTTTT	CASSITNEKLFF
TRBV6-6	TRBJ2-7	TRBD2	once	TGTGCCAGCAGTGCCGATCTAGCGGGGGGGCCGCGGGAGCAGTACTTC	CASSADLAGGPREQYF
TRBV2	TRBJ2-7	TRBD2	hyperexpanded	TGTGCCAGCAGTGAAGCGGGTGCGGGAGGCTACGAGCAGTACTTC	CASSEAGAGGYEQYF
TRBV7-2	TRBJ1-3	TRBD1	once	TGTGCCAGCAGCTTAGTTGCAGGGGGGCCTGGAAACACCATATATTTT	CASSLVAGGPGNTIYF
TRBV28	TRBJ1-2	-	-	TGTGCCAGCAGTACTAAATGGAGGACCCACTATGGCTACACCTTC	CASSTKWRTHYGYTF
TRBV5-6	TRBJ2-2	TRBD2	-	TGTGCCAGCACCCTTGGCCCTAGCGGACTTAACACCGGGGAGCTGTTTTTT	CASTLGPSGLNTGELFF
TRBV7-8	TRBJ1-1	-	-	TGTGCCAGCAGCTCCAGCGCGCAGGATCTGAACACTGAAGCTTTCTTT	CASSSSAQDLNTEAFF
TRBV7-6	TRBJ2-5	-	-	TGTGCCAGCAGCCCGCGCATAACGGTAGCACAAGAGACCCAGTACTTC	CASSPRITVAQETQYF
TRBV25-1	TRBJ2-7	TRBD2	-	TGTGCCAGCAGTGAATACGGAGCGGGGGCCGACTACGAGCAGTACTTC	CASSEYGAGADYEQYF
TRBV29-1	TRBJ2-3	TRBD2	-	TGCAGCGTTGCCGAGTATTTGGGACTAGCGATCACAGATACGCAGTATTTT	CSVAEYLGLAITDTQYF
TRBV6-1	TRBJ1-4	-	-	TGTGCCAGCAGTGAAGCACGGGGAGGCTTGGAAAAACTGTTTTTT	CASSEARGGLEKLFF
TRBV28	TRBJ2-3	TRBD1	once	TGTGCCAGCTCTTTGACAGGGTGGGGCACAGATACGCAGTATTTT	CASSLTGWGTDTQYF